The TCR beta chain described here comes from a study of cytomegalovirus exposure and HLA in healthy donors (dated by TCRdb to between 2016 and 2019). In the study overall: An earlier analysis of approximately 600 of the donors reported about 250 Gb of sequence data and around 120 million unique TCR beta sequences from approximately 180 million T cells. The number of donors typed differed by locus, with 629-630 for A, B, C, DRB1 and DQB1, around 500 for DQA1, under 610 for DPA1, and some 450 for DPB1. All discovery cohort repertoires had been generated using a single sequencing platform. Genome-wide SNP genotypes for about three fifths of the roughly 670 donors were used in a later genetic analysis, which treated that subset as a discovery cohort. In a later analysis, previously published TCR beta repertoires from 600 to 850 donors were re-analyzed and high-resolution HLA genotyping was added so that TCR occurrence patterns could be studied. Donor age, sex, ethnicity and CMV serostatus were compiled alongside the repertoire data. Besides the first cohort of about 730 subjects, a separate validation cohort made up of 120 different subjects was used. In an earlier analysis of a few hundred of the donors, high-throughput TCR beta sequencing was used to judge whether each TCR beta V gene segment behaved as functional or pseudogenic. The aim of the study was to test whether cataloging public T cell receptors could identify signatures of past pathogen exposure. To predict cytomegalovirus infection status, the study combined high-throughput TCR immunosequencing, statistical association of individual TCRs with disease status, and machine learning. HLA typing covered class I and class II loci at four-digit resolution. An early release that covered approximately 600 HLA-typed donors contained about 290 gigabases of sequencing data and tens of millions of unique TCR sequences. Several DR-DQ haplotypes were handled as single units for association and clustering because linkage in the cohort was strong. The genetic ancestry cluster associated with self-reported Caucasian donors included about four fifths of the 398 genotyped donors. The study used immunosequencing to profile the T cell repertoires of 600 to 850 subjects and linked those repertoires to cytomegalovirus serostatus. Across around 400 genotyped donors of the cohort, an average of approximately 200,000 unique TCR beta nucleotide sequences per donor were sequenced, and roughly 20% of those sequences were non-productive. Rather than using new phenotypic data, the later analysis identified candidate immune exposures from TCR beta sequences and from how often those sequences occurred across donors.

The cohort consisted of 650 to 700 healthy bone marrow donors. All cohort members were sampled while nominally healthy, although unrecorded immune exposures were likely present. The donor tested CMV seronegative, placing the donor among the 350 or so seronegative members of the cohort. A peripheral blood sample was collected from each donor, and TCR beta sequencing was performed on peripheral blood mononuclear cells. Genomic DNA was extracted from the blood cell samples with the Qiagen DNeasy Blood Extraction Kit. Library preparation was by the immunoSEQ multiplex PCR assay. The multiplex PCR relied on a mix of 60 forward primers for TCR Vbeta segments and 13 reverse primers for TCR Jbeta segments. The CDR3 region of rearranged TCR beta genes was amplified from genomic DNA with a multiplex PCR assay. The Illumina HiSeq System was used to sequence the amplified TCR beta libraries as 87-base-pair reads. Per the original workflow: Across the 640 or so repertoires, a later analysis counted 60 million to 90 million unique TCR beta chains, roughly 11 million of which were shared by at least two donors. Raw reads were error-corrected and collapsed into unique sequences by a nearest-neighbor algorithm in which closely related sequences were merged to remove PCR and sequencing errors. To assign V, D and J gene segments, CDR3 sequences were aligned to IMGT reference sequences. For a sequence to be retained, a match of at least six nucleotides was required to both a V gene segment and a J gene segment. A rearrangement counted as productive if the CDR3 had no stop codons and remained in frame with V and J, and every other rearrangement counted as non-productive. Following IMGT convention, CDR3 was defined as the stretch from the second conserved V-encoded cysteine to the conserved J-encoded phenylalanine. Sequences without an unambiguous match to a single V gene segment were excluded from the earlier analysis of several hundred of the donors. In an earlier analysis of some 590 of the donors, a V segment was called functional when productive rearrangements were above 56.7%, and segregating when the standard deviation between donors exceeded 5%. A statistical classification framework was built for diagnosing cytomegalovirus status from the catalog of TCR beta chain sequences. In a later analysis, V and J genes were assigned by comparing TCR nucleotide sequences against IMGT/GENE-DB human TR gene sequences. The TCRdist pipeline was used in a later analysis to assign CDR3 sequences and most-parsimonious VDJ recombination scenarios. In a later analysis, each TCR beta chain was defined by its CDR3 amino acid sequence together with its V-gene family, and reads without a unique V-gene family were excluded. A later analysis removed 600 or so highly shared, low-generation-probability nucleotide sequences to deal with suspected cross-contamination and a sequencing artifact. A later analysis calculated a clonal expansion index for each public chain from normalized within-repertoire ranks of inferred template counts. Generation probabilities in a later analysis came from a VDJ recombination model fitted to out-of-frame rearrangements, and those results were checked against IGoR. Hypergeometric tests were used in a later analysis to score TCR-TCR, TCR-HLA and TCR-CMV co-occurrence, with a repertoire-size bias correction applied to the TCR pairs. To estimate false discovery rates, a later analysis permuted the HLA or CMV assignments 20 times. A later analysis grouped co-occurring TCRs with DBSCAN, adding TCRdist sequence similarity when clustering within HLA-allele-positive subsets. Repertoires with fewer than 30,000 or more than 120,000 public chains were left out of co-occurrence clustering, as were about 5 repertoires with anomalous nucleotide sharing. The source is immuneACCESS, and TCRdb retained only in-frame sequences with V and J called. Part of the clones is not carried over; for the studies checked, unresolved V genes explain less than half of this, and the remainder is unexplained. V and J calls and clone size are copied from that table; D and trimming were computed from the DNA. This sample gives roughly 80,000 clones in total; approximately 84% of them show up just once. 2.4% of the sample is taken by the ten largest.

A note on this clone: No antigen is known for it. Per-nucleotide qualities are absent, and no much larger clonotype sits a single base away.

Paper-wide results and their limitations: The earlier analysis of 587 of the donors excluded about 16 rarely observed V segments, including chromosome 9 orphons, because counts were too low. A few of the identified cytomegalovirus-associated TCR beta chains were confirmed in vitro to be specific for cytomegalovirus antigens. In an earlier analysis of under 600 of the donors, most TCR beta V segments were observed in productive rearrangements about 90% or about 30% of the time, broadly matching IMGT annotations. This cohort had only TCR beta chains sequenced, and the lack of alpha or paired-chain data limited which features could be detected. Specific HLA alleles were associated with over 15,000 TCR beta sequences at a false discovery rate of 0.05 in a later analysis. The classifier was reported to diagnose cytomegalovirus status with high specificity and sensitivity in both the original cohort and the validation cohort. A cluster of highly shared sequence variants was judged likely to be a technical artifact of the sequencing pipeline. In a later genetic analysis, a missense DCLRE1C variant was associated with V-gene and J-gene trimming of TCR beta chains, and the association was replicated in an independent cohort. According to a later analysis, TCR association rates differed among HLA loci, with DRB1 alleles showing the most associated TCRs and HLA-C alleles showing the fewest. A later analysis reported that several top co-occurrence clusters appeared linked to parvovirus B19, influenza, CMV and Epstein-Barr virus. A later analysis found that HLA-associated TCR beta chains were more clonally expanded and had lower generation probabilities than equally common non-associated chains. HLA typing was unavailable for some donors at each locus, so association tests used only the typed subset. A further reported finding was that TCR beta sequences accurately predicted the HLA-A and HLA-B alleles for most subjects in the first cohort. Roughly uniform sequencing depth across donors was assumed in presence/absence analyses, although this assumption may not hold. For the cohort, immune exposure information was limited to CMV serostatus. When HLA alleles, especially DR and DQ, strongly co-occurred, TCR associations were difficult to assign to individual alleles. Compared with the 666-donor mean, donors in an Asian-associated ancestry cluster had fewer N-insertions in productive TCRs, according to a later genetic analysis. Correlated functional status among segregating V segments might reflect linkage disequilibrium, but an unknown experimental factor could not be ruled out. The study gave a list of over 150 TCR beta chains associated with cytomegalovirus. Most TCR sequences were observed very rarely across donors, whereas some public TCRs were present in many individuals. In a later analysis, most CMV-associated TCR beta chains were found to appear HLA-restricted, with HLA associations seemingly driven largely by CMV exposure. The authors suggested that the approach could potentially be generalized to other disease states and immunological phenotypes.

Sequenced sample: PBMCs. This TCR derives from a woman in her forties or fifties in good health and CMV-seronegative.

The sequence in DNA is TGTGCCAGCAGTGAATGGGGGGTCGGCGGCTACACCTTC. This is translated as CASSEWGVGGYTF. The sequence links TRBV2 to TRBJ1-2; a tentative D call is TRBD1 (5 bases match). The germline V gene gives CDR1 as SNHLY and CDR2 as FYNNEI. The V and J ends are trimmed by 2 bases and 8 bases, leaving 12 bases between them. The CDR3 starts with the cysteine, ends with the phenylalanine, and has 13 residues. Only CDR3 DNA remains: 39 bases, in frame from the first base.